Listed below are T cell receptor beta chains from one sample, sequenced in a study of T cell repertoires in cytomegalovirus infection. A single record per CDR3 protein comes from TCRdb applying MiXCR to the reads. The repertoire holds around 550,000 distinct CDR3 sequences, with more than 25% as singletons. The sequenced sample consisted of PBMCs. The receptors here all came from a human donor in good health (CMV status not recorded). Some clones in this sample may be carry-over from other donors' samples. CDR3s include the opening cysteine and the closing phenylalanine or tryptophan. Fields, in order: D gene, J gene, V gene, clone size, CDR3 DNA, CDR3 protein. D genes are given only for firm matches. Expanded clones get a size class; other rows say once, few or many, or leave the size out.

D: TRBD1; J: TRBJ1-1; V: TRBV6-2/TRBV6-3; size: NA; DNA: TGTGCCAGCAGTTACTCCTTAGACAGGGCAGTCATGAACACTGAAGCTTTCTTT; CDR3: CASSYSLDRAVMNTEAFF
D: NA; J: TRBJ1-4; V: TRBV27; size: NA; DNA: TGTGCCAGCAGTTTACGGCCTCTTAATGAAAAACTGTTTTTT; CDR3: CASSLRPLNEKLFF
D: TRBD1; J: TRBJ1-1; V: TRBV7-2; size: many; DNA: TGTGCCAGCAGCCCGGACAGGATAAGGTGGAACACTGAAGCTTTCTTT; CDR3: CASSPDRIRWNTEAFF
D: NA; J: TRBJ2-3; V: TRBV7-9; size: NA; DNA: TGTGCCAGCAGCTTGACGTCCGCTCTAACAGGAGATACGCAGTATTTT; CDR3: CASSLTSALTGDTQYF
D: NA; J: TRBJ2-5; V: TRBV11-2; size: many; DNA: TGTGCCAGCAGCTTTCGTACAGGGTGGCAAGAGACCCAGTACTTC; CDR3: CASSFRTGWQETQYF
D: TRBD1; J: TRBJ1-5; V: TRBV12-3/TRBV12-4; size: NA; DNA: TGTGCCAGCAGTTTAGGTGCTCCGGGACAGGGGAATCAGCCCCAGCATTTT; CDR3: CASSLGAPGQGNQPQHF
D: TRBD2; J: TRBJ2-1; V: TRBV7-9; size: many; DNA: TGTGCCAGCAGCCCAGAACTAGCGGGAGCCTACAATGAGCAGTTCTTC; CDR3: CASSPELAGAYNEQFF
D: TRBD2; J: TRBJ2-3; V: TRBV11-2; size: few; DNA: TGTGCCAGCAGCTTATCCTTGTTAGCGGGAGGGCCTCTCACAGATACGCAGTATTTT; CDR3: CASSLSLLAGGPLTDTQYF
D: NA; J: TRBJ1-4; V: TRBV15; size: NA; DNA: TGTGCCACCAGCAGAGAGCGGCCCCTCGGTGAAAAACTGTTTTTT; CDR3: CATSRERPLGEKLFF
D: NA; J: TRBJ2-1; V: TRBV11-2; size: NA; DNA: TGTGCCAGCAGCCACCCGGTAGGGACAATCGCCGAGAGCTCCTACAATGAGCAGTTCTTC; CDR3: CASSHPVGTIAESSYNEQFF
D: TRBD2; J: TRBJ2-1; V: TRBV4-3; size: NA; DNA: TGCGCCAGCAGCCAAGAGACTAGCGGGAGTGGGGATGAGCAGTTCTTC; CDR3: CASSQETSGSGDEQFF
D: TRBD1; J: TRBJ1-4; V: TRBV6-5; size: NA; DNA: TGTGCCAGCGGGGACAGAAGGGACAGGGGTATAACTAATGAAAAACTGTTTTTT; CDR3: CASGDRRDRGITNEKLFF
D: NA; J: TRBJ1-5; V: TRBV15; size: NA; DNA: TGTGCCACCAGCAGAGACTCCGGGCCCATGGGCAATCAGCCCCAGCATTTT; CDR3: CATSRDSGPMGNQPQHF
D: NA; J: TRBJ2-5; V: TRBV20-1; size: once; DNA: TGCAGTGCCCTCTGGGGAGAGACCCAGTACTTC; CDR3: CSALWGETQYF
D: TRBD2; J: TRBJ2-3; V: TRBV7-3; size: medium-sized; DNA: TGTGCCAGCAGCTACGGGACTAGCGCCACAGATACGCAGTATTTT; CDR3: CASSYGTSATDTQYF
D: NA; J: TRBJ2-7; V: TRBV11-2; size: NA; DNA: TGTGCCAGCAGTGTAGTGCTGGCGAGCTCCTACGAGCAGTACTTC; CDR3: CASSVVLASSYEQYF
D: NA; J: TRBJ2-2; V: TRBV19; size: many; DNA: TGTGCCAGTCGGCGGGGAACCGGGGAGCTGTTTTTT; CDR3: CASRRGTGELFF
D: NA; J: TRBJ1-2; V: TRBV7-2; size: many; DNA: TGTGCCAGCAGCCCCGAGGGAGTGGGTGGCTACACCTTC; CDR3: CASSPEGVGGYTF
D: NA; J: TRBJ1-2; V: TRBV25-1; size: NA; DNA: TGTGCCAGCAGTGCCAACAGGGCTACTAACTATGGCTACACCTTC; CDR3: CASSANRATNYGYTF
D: TRBD1; J: TRBJ1-3; V: TRBV14; size: few; DNA: TGTGCCAGCAGCAACAGGGGGTCCTCTGGAAACACCATATATTTT; CDR3: CASSNRGSSGNTIYF
D: TRBD2; J: TRBJ2-3; V: TRBV20-1; size: NA; DNA: TGCAGTGCGGAGGGTCTAGCGGGAGTCCCGACGACAGATACGCAGTATTTT; CDR3: CSAEGLAGVPTTDTQYF
D: TRBD2; J: TRBJ2-3; V: TRBV6-1; size: few; DNA: TGTGCCAGCAGTGTCCAGCGGGAGGGCCTAGTAGATACGCAGTATTTT; CDR3: CASSVQREGLVDTQYF
D: NA; J: TRBJ1-4; V: TRBV10-3; size: NA; DNA: TGTGCCATCAGTGCAGGGGACGAAAAACTGTTTTTT; CDR3: CAISAGDEKLFF
D: TRBD1; J: TRBJ2-5; V: TRBV6-5; size: NA; DNA: TGTGCCAGCAGCCGAAGGCATCCTCGACAGGGAAAGTCCCAAGAGACCCAGTACTTC; CDR3: CASSRRHPRQGKSQETQYF
D: NA; J: TRBJ1-4; V: TRBV4-3; size: NA; DNA: TGCGCCAGCAGCGGATCAGTAGGAGGACTTAATGAAAAACTGTTTTTT; CDR3: CASSGSVGGLNEKLFF
D: NA; J: TRBJ1-5; V: TRBV20-1; size: NA; DNA: TGCAGTGCTAGAGAGGACTATAGCAATCAGCCCCAGCATTTT; CDR3: CSAREDYSNQPQHF